This TCR beta chain was recovered during a study of CD8+CD57+ T cells in acquired aplastic anemia. About the research overall: The sorted CD4+ and CD8+ cells yielded an average approximately 3 ug of DNA. Study-wide points: The CD8+ Simpson's diversity of patients and controls was not significantly different.

The length of the CDR3 is 15 residues. Germline CDR1 is SGDLS and CDR2 is YYNGEE. The V and J ends lost 0 bases and 5 bases respectively, with 11 bases between them. CD8+CD57+ cell expansion had been shown by flow cytometry in patients chosen for sequencing. Every patient presented with severe acquired aplastic anemia. Prior therapy had not been administered to any patient at the time of blood sampling. CDR3 and TCR beta VDJ profiling relied on a genomic DNA template. One entry per CDR3 protein, called by TCRdb with MiXCR from the reads. The sample consists of about 290,000 distinct CDR3 sequences, 50% to 65% of them appearing once. As for this clonotype: Its cognate antigen is unknown.

Sequencing was carried out using sorted CD4+, CD8+, or CD8+CD57+ T cells (not recorded which) from PBMCs. The J gene is TRBJ2-2, the V gene TRBV9, with D tentatively TRBD2 (5 bases). This receptor was taken from a human donor with aplastic anemia. CDR3: CASSVAGLMTGELFF. CDR3 nucleotide sequence: TGTGCCAGCAGCGTAGCGGGGTTGATGACCGGGGAGCTGTTTTTT.